This TCR beta chain derives from a study of T cell responses to AZD1222 COVID-19 vaccine. Study outcomes and limitations: Spike-spanning, vaccine-associated CD4 TCRs were dominant at 160-218 and 743-854. Repertoire samples came only from after the peak T cell response. In the spike-specific TCR repertoire, nearly half reportedly target unmutated variant regions.

Turning to this clone: The antigen is undetermined.

Data came from immunoSEQ multiplex PCR; TCRdb stores just in-frame clones and leaves some out. The data contain around 150,000 clones, about nine tenths of them seen just once; the ten biggest clones take up 1.1% to 1.5%. Sequenced material: peripheral blood, taken on day 0 of AZD1222 vaccination. The sequence was obtained from an adult in good health.

CDR3 sequence (DNA): TGTGCCAGTAGTATGGGTGACAGGGTCAATTCACCCCTCCACTTT. Translating it yields CASSMGDRVNSPLHF. The genes are TRBV19 and TRBJ1-6; 7 positions agree with TRBD1. Germline V CDR1 and CDR2: LNHDA, SQIVND (reference sequence). Unmatched junction bases numbered 6, after V lost 3 bases and J lost 7 bases. The CDR3 covers 15 residues.